The next 18 T cell receptor beta chains were all read from a single sample in a study of vaccination effects on CD4 cells after COVID-19. These receptors' antigens are unknown. Researchers isolated CD4+ T cells once about eleven days of culture had elapsed. Profiled with immunoSEQ multiplex PCR; TCRdb holds only in-frame clones, not every one. The data show around 50,000 clones, approximately 61% seen once. Specimen: CD4+ T cells from PBMCs cultured without peptide, collected before COVID-19 vaccination. The receptors originated from a human donor who received a COVID-19 vaccine.

The V and J genes are TRBV3-1 (or the pseudogene TRBV3-2) and TRBJ2-5; D gene uncertain. Germline loops: CDR1 LGHDT, CDR2 YNNKEL (reference sequence). Trimming pared 0 bases from V and 7 bases from J, leaving 0 bases between. CDR3 length: 10 amino acids. CDR3 sequence reads: CASSQETQYF. CDR3 DNA sequence: TGTGCCAGCAGCCAAGAGACCCAGTACTTC.

The gene calls are TRBV7-9 and TRBJ2-5, with TRBD1 identical over 10 bases. The V gene end was trimmed by 5 bases and the J gene end by 4 bases; junction bases not matched to a gene: 4. The germline CDR1 and CDR2 sequences are SEHNR and FQNEAQ (reference sequence). The CDR3 totals 14 residues. CDR3 amino acids: CASSGGTGVETQYF. Here the CDR3 DNA reads TGTGCCAGCAGCGGCGGGACAGGGGTAGAGACCCAGTACTTC.

In its sample, this clone was seen a few times. This chain joins TRBV2 and TRBJ2-3; D is unclear. The germline V gene has CDR1 SNHLY and CDR2 FYNNEI. The V gene lost 2 bases and the J gene lost 1 base, with 10 bases spanning the gap. The CDR3 runs 15 residues. The CDR3 reads CASSEFLWGTDTQYF. For the CDR3, the DNA is TGTGCCAGCAGTGAATTTTTGTGGGGCACAGATACGCAGTATTTT.

The rearrangement links TRBV30 to TRBJ1-1; no clear D. This CDR3 has 13 residues. CDR1 and CDR2 (germline): GTSNPN, SVGIG (reference sequence). Trimming cost V 4 bases and J 6 bases, with 15 bases left between them. This CDR3 is CAWTKGPWAEAFF. The CDR3 DNA reads as TGTGCCTGGACTAAAGGCCCCTGGGCTGAAGCTTTCTTT. The full variable domain, with the rest looked up from reference TRBV30 and TRBJ1-1, is SQTIHQWPATLVQPVGSPLSLECTVEGTSNPNLYWYRQAAGRGLQLLFYSVGIGQISSEVPQNLSASRPQDRQFILSSKKLLLSDSGFYLCAWTKGPWAEAFFGQGTRLTVV.

The rearrangement uses TRBV6-5 and TRBJ2-3, with D perhaps TRBD1 (5 bases). This CDR3 contains 16 residues. Trimming stripped 2 bases from V and 3 bases from J, with 15 bases between. CDR1 MNHEY and CDR2 SVGAGI come from the germline V gene. CDR3 residues: CASSYAVGALTDTQYF. The CDR3 region has the DNA TGTGCCAGCAGTTACGCCGTTGGGGCATTGACAGATACGCAGTATTTT.

The sample holds a few counts of this clone. CDR3 DNA: TGTGCCAGCAGCCACTCGGAGGCAGGGAAAATGAACACTGAAGCTTTCTTT. This gives the protein CASSHSEAGKMNTEAFF. The chain joins TRBV2 to TRBJ1-1; D perhaps matches TRBD1 (5 bases). Trimming stripped 6 bases from V and 0 bases from J, with 20 bases between. Germline V lookup: CDR1 SNHLY, CDR2 FYNNEI. The CDR3 extends over 17 amino acids.

The gene calls are TRBV5-4 and TRBJ2-3; 8 positions match TRBD1. Germline V CDR1 and CDR2: SGHNT, YYREEE (reference sequence). With V trimmed by 4 bases and J by 2 bases, 12 bases remained unmatched. This CDR3 spans 17 amino acids. The CDR3 DNA sequence: TGTGCCAGCAGCCAGCCGCCGACAGGGGCCTACACAGATACGCAGTATTTT. It is translated as CASSQPPTGAYTDTQYF.

The chain links TRBV28 to TRBJ1-2, with D perhaps matching TRBD1 (6 bases). CDR1 is MDHEN and CDR2 is SYDVKM in the germline V gene. The ends were cut back, 6 bases at V and 5 bases at J, with 10 bases in the middle. CDR3 length equals 12 residues. The CDR3 coding sequence is TGTGCCAGCAGCCTTACAGGGTATGGCTACACCTTC. Protein sequence: CASSLTGYGYTF.

V gene TRBV5-1 combines with J gene TRBJ1-3, with 8 bases aligning to TRBD1. This CDR3 region has 16 residues. The germline CDR1 and CDR2 sequences are SGHRS and YFSETQ. V gave up 3 bases and J gave up 0 bases; unmatched junction bases: 5. This chain's CDR3 is CASSSGTGGSGNTIYF. CDR3 in DNA: TGCGCCAGCAGCTCCGGGACAGGCGGCTCTGGAAACACCATATATTTT.

The CDR3 coding sequence is TGCAGTGCTAGTCGAGAAGAGACCCAGTACTTC. Protein: CSASREETQYF. The chain uses TRBV20-1 and TRBJ2-5; no firm D call. V was cut by 3 bases and J by 3 bases, with 5 bases left in between. The CDR3 extends over 11 amino acids. Germline lookup yields CDR1 DFQATT and CDR2 SNEGSKA (reference sequence).

This clone occurred a few times. J is TRBJ2-2 and V is TRBV4-2; D unclear. Germline values: CDR1 LGHNA, CDR2 YNFKEQ. V lost 0 bases, J lost 4 bases, and 6 bases lay in between. This CDR3 has 14 residues. The CDR3 reads CASSQDYGTGELFF. CDR3 coding DNA: TGTGCCAGCAGCCAAGATTACGGCACCGGGGAGCTGTTTTTT.

V is TRBV28 and J is TRBJ2-7; a possible D gene is TRBD1 (6 bases). Germline V CDR1 and CDR2: MDHEN, SYDVKM. Trimming removed 6 bases at V and 7 bases at J, with 22 bases between. This CDR3 has 15 residues. This CDR3 is CASSPLDRSLREQYF. The CDR3 bases are TGTGCCAGCAGCCCCCTCGACAGGAGTTTAAGAGAGCAGTACTTC.

In its sample, this clone was seen once. The chain joins TRBV6-2 or TRBV6-3 to TRBJ2-3, with D hard to call. V lost 2 bases to trimming and J lost 2 bases, with 8 bases between them. The CDR3 sequence is 14 residues long. CDR1 MNHEY and CDR2 SVGEGT come from the germline V gene. This chain's CDR3 is CASSYPPTTDTQYF. The DNA for the CDR3 is TGTGCCAGCAGTTACCCTCCAACCACAGATACGCAGTATTTT.

This chain links TRBV4-1 with TRBJ2-7, with 7 bases lining up with TRBD2. Germline CDR1 MGHRA, CDR2 YSYEKL. This CDR3 is built from 17 residues. V dropped 4 bases and J dropped 2; count of bases not matched to a gene: 14. CDR3 region: CASSPSPLAEKPYEQYF. The CDR3 DNA follows: TGCGCCAGCAGCCCCTCCCCTCTAGCGGAGAAACCCTACGAGCAGTACTTC.

The V and J genes are TRBV11-2 and TRBJ2-7; D perhaps matches TRBD1 (5 bases). The CDR3 totals 12 residues. The V gene lost 5 bases and the J gene lost 4 bases, with 9 bases spanning the gap. CDR1 is SGHAT and CDR2 is FQNNGV in the germline V gene. The CDR3 here is CASSTNRYEQYF. The CDR3 DNA sequence: TGTGCCAGCAGCACAAACAGGTACGAGCAGTACTTC.

This clone was observed a handful of times. CDR3: CASSRWTGFSGNTIYF. For the CDR3, the DNA is TGTGCCAGCAGCCGTTGGACAGGCTTCTCTGGAAACACCATATATTTT. J is TRBJ1-3 and V is TRBV7-9; 7 bases map to TRBD1. The germline V gene encodes CDR1 SEHNR and CDR2 FQNEAQ (reference sequence). The CDR3 covers 16 residues. V dropped 5 bases and J dropped 0; count of bases not matched to a gene: 7.

This rearrangement joins TRBV7-2 to TRBJ2-7; 7 bases are a match to TRBD1. The CDR3 sequence is 14 residues long. Unmatched junction bases numbered 10, after V lost 7 bases and J lost 4 bases. CDR1 SGHTA and CDR2 FQGNSA come from the germline V gene. The CDR3 is CASKTDRVTYEQYF. The CDR3 bases are TGTGCCAGCAAGACCGACAGGGTAACGTACGAGCAGTACTTC.

The V call is TRBV19, the J call TRBJ1-6, with D possibly being TRBD1 (5 bases). Trimming cost V 5 bases and J 6 bases, with 17 bases left between them. Germline V gene data show CDR1 as LNHDA and CDR2 as SQIVND (reference sequence). The CDR3 is 16 residues long. The chain's CDR3 is CASSETGLGLNSPLHF. In DNA, the CDR3 is TGTGCCAGTAGTGAAACAGGTTTAGGCCTTAATTCACCCCTCCACTTT.